Presented here are 2 T cell receptor beta chains from one specimen sequenced in a study of human T cells and chemical hapten exposure. Extraction yielded total RNA from whole blood (unfractionated). In the library, unique molecular identifiers were attached to individual cDNA molecules. MiXCR, run by TCRdb on the reads, gives a single entry per CDR3 protein. The table records around 120,000 distinct CDR3 sequences, 8% to 9.5% of them present only once. The sequencing input was whole blood. These receptors were taken from a human donor in good health. Some clones in this sample may be carry-over from other donors' samples.

Only a few counts were recorded for this clonotype. The chain combines TRBV20-1 with TRBJ2-1, with a weak D call TRBD1 (7 bases). Per germline, CDR1 DFQATT and CDR2 SNEGSKA (reference sequence). Trimming shortened V by 5 bases and J by 5 bases, and 16 bases separated the two germline ends. CDR3 length: 14 amino acids. CDR3 amino acids: CSAWGQGGNNEQFF. DNA for the CDR3: TGCAGTGCTTGGGGCCAGGGGGGAAACAATGAGCAGTTCTTC.

This sequence joins TRBV6-1 and TRBJ1-2; 8 nucleotides match TRBD1. The germline gives CDR1 MNHNS, CDR2 SASEGT. This CDR3 spans 12 amino acids. The junction had 3 bases not matched to a gene; V was cut back by 8 bases and J by 4 bases. This CDR3 is CASSDRAYGYTF. The CDR3, as DNA: TGTGCCAGCTCGGACAGGGCCTATGGCTACACCTTC.